This TCR beta chain was documented in a study of cytomegalovirus exposure and HLA in healthy donors. Study results and caveats: Earlier findings revealed that most TCR beta V segments proved productive either about 87% or about 30% of the time.

This CDR3 region has 19 residues. Germline loops: CDR1 SGHRS, CDR2 YFSETQ. The V gene end was trimmed by 6 bases and the J gene end by 0 bases; junction bases not matched to a gene: 10. Use of 60 Vbeta and 13 Jbeta primers characterized the PCR. The authors' processing: Per a later analysis, the number of unique TCR beta chains was some 82 million, of which roughly 9.9 million were shared. Here immunoSEQ multiplex PCR was the method, and the copy in TCRdb shows in-frame clones only, minus some. D and trimming were read from the DNA, whereas the V and J calls and clone size are those reported in that table. Here the sample spans 110,000 or so clones, under 90% being singletons. Note on this clone: Its antigen is not known.

The chain carries TRBV5-1 and TRBJ2-1, with TRBD2 matching 15 bases. The receptor was isolated from a woman between 18 and 30 years old in good health and CMV-seronegative. Material: PBMCs. The CDR3, as DNA: TGCGCCAGCAAATCCGGGACTAGCGGGGGGCCTCCCTCCTACAATGAGCAGTTCTTC. It encodes CASKSGTSGGPPSYNEQFF.